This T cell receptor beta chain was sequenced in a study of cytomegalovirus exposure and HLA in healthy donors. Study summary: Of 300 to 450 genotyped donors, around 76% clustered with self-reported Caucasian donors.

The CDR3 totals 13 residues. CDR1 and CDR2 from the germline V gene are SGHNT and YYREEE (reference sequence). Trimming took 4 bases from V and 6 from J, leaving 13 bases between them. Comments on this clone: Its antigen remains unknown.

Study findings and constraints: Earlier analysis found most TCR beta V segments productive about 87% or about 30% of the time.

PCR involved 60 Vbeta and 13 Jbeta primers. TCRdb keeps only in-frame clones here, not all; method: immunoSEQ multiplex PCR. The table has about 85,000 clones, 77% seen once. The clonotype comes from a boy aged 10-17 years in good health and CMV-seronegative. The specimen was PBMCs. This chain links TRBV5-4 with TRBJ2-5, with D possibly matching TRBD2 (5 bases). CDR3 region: CASSLKDGKTQYF. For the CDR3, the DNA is TGTGCCAGCAGCCTGAAAGACGGGAAGACCCAGTACTTC.